The rows below give T cell receptor beta chains drawn from one sample of a study of healthy donors' naive CD4 and CD8 T cells. Each CDR3 protein gets one entry after TCRdb re-called the reads with MiXCR. The sample lists about 180,000 distinct CDR3 sequences; around 70% were seen once. The sample was naive CD4+ and CD8+ T cells sorted from blood, pooled from several donors. These receptor sequences come from a pool of human donors in good health; the sample pools cells from several healthy donors. Both conserved end residues are part of each CDR3. D genes are given only for firm matches. Not all rows give a size; the values are once, few, many and, for expanded clones, a class.

TGTGCCAGCAGCCCGCGGGACAGGGGTAGCAATGAGCAGTTCTTC	CASSPRDRGSNEQFF	.	TRBD1	TRBV5-5	TRBJ2-1
TGTGCCAGCAGTTCCCAAAACGAGCAGTACTTC	CASSSQNEQYF	.	.	TRBV6-6	TRBJ2-7
TGTGCCAGCAGAATAGCGGGGGGGTCTTACAATGAGCAGTTCTTC	CASRIAGGSYNEQFF	.	TRBD2	TRBV6-1	TRBJ2-1
TGTGCCTCCCAAACAGGGGCTAAAGAGACCCAGTACTTC	CASQTGAKETQYF	few	TRBD1	TRBV6-1	TRBJ2-5
TGTGCCAGCAGTTACCAGCTCCGGACAAAGAAAGTGGAGACCCAGTACTTC	CASSYQLRTKKVETQYF	.	.	TRBV6-5	TRBJ2-5
TGTGCCAGCAGTTTAAGGAGGACAGGGAATTCACCCCTCCACTTT	CASSLRRTGNSPLHF	.	TRBD1	TRBV27	TRBJ1-6
TGCGCCAGCAGCTTGCAGGGGCGGAATAATGAAAAACTGTTTTTT	CASSLQGRNNEKLFF	.	.	TRBV5-1	TRBJ1-4
TGTGCCAGCAGTTCAAGGACAGGGGTCACCGGGGAGCTGTTTTTT	CASSSRTGVTGELFF	few	TRBD1	TRBV6-5	TRBJ2-2
TGCAGCGTTGAGATCGGAGTTAATGAGCAGTTCTTC	CSVEIGVNEQFF	.	.	TRBV29-1	TRBJ2-1
TGTGCCAGCAGTTACTCGATGGGACGGTCCAGTGAAGCTTTCTTT	CASSYSMGRSSEAFF	.	.	TRBV6-5	TRBJ1-1